Shown below are 15 T cell receptor beta chains from a single sample sequenced in a study of Graves' ophthalmopathy and Graves' hyperthyroidism. CDR3 regions of TCR beta were amplified from RNA transcripts. A first-round RT-PCR used HTBI primers, followed by a second-round multiplex PCR. TCRdb used MiXCR to reprocess the multiplex PCR reads, holding one entry per CDR3 protein. In the table there are 580,000 or so distinct CDR3 sequences, less than 40% of which are singletons. Sequencing input: peripheral blood or thyroid tissue (not recorded which). These receptors all stem from an adult man with Graves' hyperthyroidism.

This clonotype was detected many times. The rearrangement joins TRBV29-1 to TRBJ1-2; a possible D gene is TRBD1 (5 bases). The CDR3 is 10 residues long. V lost 3 bases and J lost 7, with 6 bases in between. Germline lookup yields CDR1 SQVTM and CDR2 ANQGSEA. CDR3 residues: CSVDGGGYTF. DNA for the CDR3: TGCAGCGTTGACGGGGGTGGCTACACCTTC. Full variable domain (outside the CDR3, taken from reference TRBV29-1 and TRBJ1-2): SAVISQKPSRDICQRGTSLTIQCQVDSQVTMMFWYRQQPGQSLTLIATANQGSEATYESGFVIDKFPISRPNLTFSTLTVSNMSPEDSSIYLCSVDGGGYTFGSGTRLTVV.

In its sample, this clonotype was seen many times. The rearrangement joins TRBV6-6 to TRBJ2-7, with 7 positions matching TRBD1. The V segment lost 2 bases and the J segment 4 bases; nucleotides outside the gene matches: 8. CDR1 is MNHNY, CDR2 SVGAGI, per germline (reference sequence). The CDR3 contains 15 residues. This CDR3 is CASSYGDRPIYEQYF. Here the CDR3 DNA reads TGTGCCAGCAGTTACGGGGACAGACCTATTTACGAGCAGTACTTC.

This clonotype was seen ten or more times. The chain links TRBV7-8 to TRBJ2-7; D might be TRBD1 (6 bases). V dropped 1 base and J dropped 1 base, with 14 bases sitting between them. Germline CDR1 and CDR2: SGHVS and FQNEAQ. The CDR3 spans 16 residues. The CDR3 sequence is CASSLGVGRGSYEQYF. Here the CDR3 DNA reads TGTGCCAGCAGCTTAGGGGTGGGCAGGGGTTCCTACGAGCAGTACTTC.

Comments on this clonotype: The junction does not match germline at one end; this may be a read error. The gene calls are TRBV5-1 and TRBJ2-2, with 8 bases that match TRBD2. The CDR3 sequence is 13 residues long. Per germline, CDR1 SGHRS and CDR2 YFSETQ. CDR3 amino acids: CASSLSGSGEQFF. CDR3 in DNA: TGCGCCAGCAGCTTGTCGGGTAGCGGGGAGCAGTTTTTT. The whole variable domain, remainder taken from reference TRBV5-1 and TRBJ2-2, is KAGVTQTPRYLIKTRGQQVTLSCSPISGHRSVSWYQQTPGQGLQFLFEYFSETQRNKGNFPGRFSGRQFSNSRSEMNVSTLELGDSALYLCASSLSGSGEQFFGEGSRLTVL.

In this sample, this clonotype turned up many times. The chain joins TRBV19 to TRBJ1-2, with unresolved D. Germline V CDR1 and CDR2: LNHDA, SQIVND (reference sequence). The CDR3 loop spans 13 amino acids. Trimming cost V 8 bases and J 1 base, with 11 bases left between them. The CDR3 bases are TGTGCCAGTGCGGACGGAAATAACTATGGCTACACCTTC. Its protein product is CASADGNNYGYTF.

Turning to this clonotype: One base away lies a much larger clone, so this may be a sequencing read error. The chain recombines TRBV10-3 with TRBJ1-1, with TRBD1 as a possible D gene (5 bases). Germline V CDR1 and CDR2: ENHRY, SYGVKD. There are 15 residues in the CDR3. Written as DNA, the CDR3 is TGTGCCAGCAGTCGCCCCGGGCAGGGTGGTGCTGAAGCTTTCTTT. This codes for CASSRPGQGGAEAFF.

Many counts were recorded for this clonotype. CDR3 bases: TGCAGTGCTATCTCTAACACCTTGTCCAGTAGGGAGACCCAGTACTTC. As protein: CSAISNTLSSRETQYF. V is TRBV20-1 and J is TRBJ2-5; D not certain. Looked up from germline, CDR1 is DFQATT and CDR2 is SNEGSKA (reference sequence). This CDR3 has 16 residues. The V and J ends lost 4 bases and 5 bases respectively, with 23 bases between them.

This chain uses TRBV7-8 with TRBJ2-5; no definite D call. This CDR3 is built from 12 residues. Trimming cost V 8 bases and J 11 bases, with 18 bases left between them. CDR1 is SGHVS, CDR2 FQNEAQ, per germline. The CDR3 is CASVASSYEQYF. The CDR3 DNA reads TGTGCCAGCGTGGCCAGCTCCTACGAACAGTACTTC.

The chain recombines TRBV15 with TRBJ2-5; 7 bases are shared with TRBD2. The J call is uncertain, as TRBJ2-1 better fits the DNA end. The CDR3 consists of 16 residues. Germline V gene lookup returns CDR1 LNHNV and CDR2 YYDKDF (reference sequence). The CDR3 spells CATRTDPGLEYNEQFF. The CDR3 nucleotides are TGTGCCACCAGGACCGACCCAGGACTAGAATACAATGAGCAGTTCTTC.

The chain joins TRBV29-1 to TRBJ2-3; no definite D call. The CDR3 sequence is 11 residues long. Trimming left V 7 bases short and J 11 bases short, with 16 bases between. Germline V gene data show CDR1 as SQVTM and CDR2 as ANQGSEA. The CDR3 spells CSALPYNEQYF. CDR3 bases: TGCAGCGCACTACCCTACAATGAGCAGTATTTT.

This clonotype was counted many times. The rearrangement links TRBV19 to TRBJ2-7, with D possibly matching TRBD1 (6 bases). The germline gives CDR1 LNHDA, CDR2 SQIVND (reference sequence). Trimming left V 3 bases short and J 2 bases short, with 14 bases between. The CDR3 totals 15 residues. The CDR3 DNA reads TGTGCCAGTAGTATCAGCACAGGGAACACCTACGAGCAGTACTTC. Translation: CASSISTGNTYEQYF.

This chain connects TRBV2 to TRBJ2-5; TRBD2 matches at 10 bases. Germline V gene sequence: CDR1 SNHLY, CDR2 FYNNEI. The CDR3 extends over 15 amino acids. The V gene end was trimmed by 4 bases and the J gene end by 5 bases; junction bases not matched to a gene: 7. CDR3 coding DNA: TGTGCCAGCAGTGGCGGGACTAGCGAGAGGGAGACCCAGTACTTC. Translated, it gives CASSGGTSERETQYF.

The V call is TRBV7-3, the J call TRBJ2-7, with 7 bases that match TRBD1. This CDR3 is 17 amino acids long. Germline V gene lookup returns CDR1 SGHTA and CDR2 FQGTGA. Trimming removed 6 bases from V and 3 bases from J; junction bases left unmatched: 17. The CDR3 coding sequence is TGTGCCAGCAGTCTAGGGGGCGGCCGGCCGGCTAACTACGAGCAGTACTTC. It specifies CASSLGGGRPANYEQYF.

At least ten counts were recorded for this clonotype. The V and J genes are TRBV10-3 and TRBJ1-5; D perhaps matches TRBD1 (5 bases). Per germline, CDR1 ENHRY and CDR2 SYGVKD. Trimming shortened V by 2 bases and J by 2 bases, and 10 bases separated the two germline ends. This CDR3 is 15 amino acids long. CDR3 DNA sequence: TGTGCCATCAGTGAGGCGGGGCTTGGCAATCAGCCCCAGCATTTT. This gives the protein CAISEAGLGNQPQHF.

This clonotype was seen ten or more times. This chain uses TRBV20-1 with TRBJ2-5; 9 nucleotides match TRBD2. V trimming: 2 bases; J trimming: 4 bases; junction bases outside the gene matches: 11. The CDR3 spans 16 residues. Per germline, CDR1 DFQATT and CDR2 SNEGSKA (reference sequence). The CDR3 sequence: CSARRVAGGLLETQYF. The CDR3 nucleotides are TGCAGTGCTAGAAGGGTGGCGGGGGGGCTATTAGAGACCCAGTACTTC.